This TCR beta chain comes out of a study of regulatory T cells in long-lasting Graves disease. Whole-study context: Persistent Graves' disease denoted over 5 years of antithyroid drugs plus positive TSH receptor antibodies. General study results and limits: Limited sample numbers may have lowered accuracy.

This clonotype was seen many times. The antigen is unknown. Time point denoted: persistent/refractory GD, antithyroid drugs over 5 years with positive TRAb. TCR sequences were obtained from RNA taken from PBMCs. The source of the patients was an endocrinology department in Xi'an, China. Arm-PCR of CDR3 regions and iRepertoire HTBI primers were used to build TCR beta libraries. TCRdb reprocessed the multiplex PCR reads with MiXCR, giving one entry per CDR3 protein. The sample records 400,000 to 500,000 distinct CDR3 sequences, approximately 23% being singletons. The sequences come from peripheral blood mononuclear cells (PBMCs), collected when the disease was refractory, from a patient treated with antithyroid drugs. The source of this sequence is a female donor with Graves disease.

The CDR3 bases are TGTGCCAGCAGACCAGGGGTGCCAGATTCCCACGAGCAGTACTTC. This codes for CASRPGVPDSHEQYF. This chain links TRBV6-1 with TRBJ2-7; perhaps TRBD1 as D (6 bases). Germline V lookup: CDR1 MNHNS, CDR2 SASEGT. Trimming removed 6 bases at V and 5 bases at J, with 20 bases between. The CDR3 has 15 amino acids.